The clone carrying this TCR beta chain was seen many times. The antigen remains undetermined. This sample was taken from a study of T cells in Graves' hyperthyroidism and ophthalmopathy. Study observations and caveats: Ophthalmopathy was predicted by the model a median of roughly 6.7 months ahead of onset. Blood also held most thyroid clonotypes expanded beyond 0.001.

Amplification of TCR beta CDR3 regions was performed using RNA transcripts as template. RT-PCR in the first round (using the HTBI primer set) targeted the TCR CDR3. TCRdb re-derived calls from the multiplex PCR reads in MiXCR, one entry per CDR3 protein. The table records hundreds of thousands of distinct CDR3 sequences, around 20% of them present only once. CDR1 is SGHRS and CDR2 is YFSETQ in the germline V gene. The CDR3 runs to 14 residues. V was pared by 2 bases and J by 0 bases, with 8 bases between. Sample: blood. This chain connects TRBV5-1 to TRBJ1-1; no clear D. The TCR comes from a man in his fifties or sixties with Graves' ophthalmopathy. CDR3 in amino acids: CASSFQALNTEAFF. DNA of the CDR3: TGCGCCAGCAGCTTTCAGGCACTGAACACTGAAGCTTTCTTT.